These 27 T cell receptor beta chains were sequenced from one sample in a study of blood T cell repertoires in COVID-19. TCRdb's table, derived via immunoSEQ multiplex PCR, lists solely in-frame clones and lacks some. Of some 82,000 clones listed, about 76% are singletons. The sequenced sample consisted of peripheral blood. The receptors were sampled from a man older than 75 with acute or convalescent COVID-19.

This clone was detected only a few times. The rearrangement uses TRBV11-1 and TRBJ2-1; D not certain. Germline V gives CDR1 SGHAT, CDR2 FQDESV (reference sequence). Trimming cost V 5 bases and J 3 bases, with 8 bases left between them. The CDR3 loop spans 13 amino acids. CDR3 region: CASSPQVYNEQFF. In DNA, the CDR3 is TGTGCCAGCAGCCCGCAGGTCTACAATGAGCAGTTCTTC.

The V and J genes are TRBV2 and TRBJ2-6, with 10 bases identical to TRBD1. The junction had 6 bases not matched to a gene; V was cut back by 2 bases and J by 2 bases. CDR3 length equals 18 residues. The germline CDR1 and CDR2 sequences are SNHLY and FYNNEI. The CDR3 sequence is CASSEWGTGVTGANVLTF. The CDR3 nucleotides are TGTGCCAGCAGTGAATGGGGGACAGGGGTAACTGGGGCCAACGTCCTGACTTTC.

This clone was recorded a few times. The CDR3 spells CASTTHGQGPEAFF. Written as DNA, the CDR3 is TGTGCCAGCACCACCCATGGACAGGGGCCCGAAGCTTTCTTT. The V and J genes are TRBV5-4 and TRBJ1-1, with TRBD1 matching 9 bases. Trimming removed 6 bases from V and 8 bases from J; junction bases left unmatched: 11. The CDR3 extends over 14 amino acids. Germline V gene sequence: CDR1 SGHNT, CDR2 YYREEE (reference sequence). Complete variable domain (other parts from reference TRBV5-4 and TRBJ1-1): ETGVTQSPTHLIKTRGQQVTLRCSSQSGHNTVSWYQQALGQGPQFIFQYYREEENGRGNFPPRFSGLQFPNYSSELNVNALELDDSALYLCASTTHGQGPEAFFGQGTRLTVV.

The chain uses TRBV19 and TRBJ1-1; tentatively, D is TRBD1 (6 bases). V lost 5 bases to trimming and J lost 8 bases, with 21 bases between them. This CDR3 spans 15 amino acids. CDR1 and CDR2 (germline): LNHDA, SQIVND (reference sequence). CDR3 amino acids: CASSSYTPRQVEAFF. CDR3 sequence (DNA): TGTGCCAGTAGTTCGTATACCCCTCGACAGGTGGAAGCTTTCTTT. The whole variable domain, remainder taken from reference TRBV19 and TRBJ1-1, is DGGITQSPKYLFRKEGQNVTLSCEQNLNHDAMYWYRQDPGQGLRLIYYSQIVNDFQKGDIAEGYSVSREKKESFPLTVTSAQKNPTAFYLCASSSYTPRQVEAFFGQGTRLTVV.

This chain links TRBV5-1 with TRBJ2-1; TRBD1 matches 8 bases. Unmatched junction bases numbered 5, after V lost 0 bases and J lost 9 bases. From germline, CDR1 is SGHRS and CDR2 YFSETQ. The CDR3 consists of 14 residues. Written as DNA, the CDR3 is TGCGCCAGCAGCTTGGAGAGACAGGGGCTTGAGCAGTTCTTC. It is translated as CASSLERQGLEQFF. Filled out from reference TRBV5-1 and TRBJ2-1, the complete variable domain reads KAGVTQTPRYLIKTRGQQVTLSCSPISGHRSVSWYQQTPGQGLQFLFEYFSETQRNKGNFPGRFSGRQFSNSRSEMNVSTLELGDSALYLCASSLERQGLEQFFGPGTRLTVL.

The genes are TRBV11-2 and TRBJ1-3, with a tentative D call TRBD1 (6 bases). The CDR3 runs 15 residues. Germline V lookup: CDR1 SGHAT, CDR2 FQNNGV. Trimming took 4 bases from V and 8 from J, leaving 18 bases between them. This chain's CDR3 is CASSSTSRGYYTIYF. The CDR3 nucleotides are TGTGCCAGCAGCTCGACTTCCAGGGGTTACTACACCATATATTTT.

V is TRBV19 and J is TRBJ1-1, with unresolved D. Deletions cut 7 bases from V and 0 bases from J, with 9 bases between. This CDR3 has 13 residues. Germline V gene data show CDR1 as LNHDA and CDR2 as SQIVND (reference sequence). The CDR3 bases are TGTGCCAGTAAATCGGTCTTGAACACTGAAGCTTTCTTT. Amino acids: CASKSVLNTEAFF.

V gene TRBV5-6 combines with J gene TRBJ1-2; D is perhaps TRBD1 (5 bases). The CDR3 totals 14 residues. The V end lost 7 bases, the J end lost 0 bases, and 13 bases lay between the germline ends. Germline values: CDR1 SGHDT, CDR2 YYEEEE. CDR3 residues: CASGRVTANYGYTF. As DNA, the CDR3 is TGTGCCAGCGGAAGGGTGACAGCTAACTATGGCTACACCTTC.

The chain carries TRBV28 and TRBJ2-4; tentatively, D is TRBD1 (6 bases). With 4 bases removed from V and 0 bases from J, the gap between germline ends came to 13 bases. The CDR3 is 16 residues long. Germline assignment: CDR1 MDHEN and CDR2 SYDVKM. CDR3 bases: TGTGCCAGCAGTTCCCCAGGGGACCTAGCCAAAAACATTCAGTACTTC. It codes for CASSSPGDLAKNIQYF.

The V call is TRBV6-2 or TRBV6-3, the J call TRBJ1-5, with D tentatively TRBD1 (5 bases). V lost 6 bases and J lost 5, with 20 bases in between. Germline assignment: CDR1 MNHEY and CDR2 SVGEGT. The CDR3 is 16 residues long. CDR3 region: CASSAYGQGFYQPQHF. CDR3 nucleotide sequence: TGTGCCAGCAGCGCCTACGGGCAGGGTTTTTATCAGCCCCAGCATTTT.

V gene TRBV9 combines with J gene TRBJ2-3, with D possibly being TRBD1 (6 bases). Germline V gives CDR1 SGDLS, CDR2 YYNGEE. This CDR3 spans 18 amino acids. V was pared by 0 bases and J by 5 bases, with 22 bases between. CDR3 amino acids: CASSVGRGSIPGGDTQYF. The CDR3 region has the DNA TGTGCCAGCAGCGTAGGAAGGGGGAGCATACCAGGAGGAGATACGCAGTATTTT.

The rearrangement links TRBV5-4 to TRBJ1-4; D uncertain. Trimming took 0 bases from V and 0 from J, leaving 6 bases between them. Germline V lookup: CDR1 SGHNT, CDR2 YYREEE (reference sequence). CDR3 length equals 15 residues. The CDR3 sequence is CASSLGGTTNEKLFF. The CDR3 DNA reads as TGTGCCAGCAGCTTGGGAGGTACAACTAATGAAAAACTGTTTTTT.

The chain's CDR3 is CASSHRDRGNTEAFF. The CDR3 bases are TGTGCCAGCAGCCACCGGGACAGGGGAAACACTGAAGCTTTCTTT. The chain uses TRBV3-1 (or the pseudogene TRBV3-2) and TRBJ1-1, with 10 bases matching TRBD1. V lost 3 bases to trimming and J lost 2 bases; unmatched junction nucleotides: 3. The length of the CDR3 is 15 residues. Germline values: CDR1 LGHDT, CDR2 YNNKEL (reference sequence).

The chain combines TRBV28 with TRBJ2-4; 9 bases line up with TRBD1. The CDR3 is made up of 17 amino acids. Germline-derived CDR1 and CDR2 are MDHEN and SYDVKM. The V and J ends lost 4 bases and 0 bases, in that order; junction bases with no gene match: 7. The CDR3 sequence: CASSSSGTGLAKNIQYF. CDR3 DNA sequence: TGTGCCAGCAGTTCCTCCGGGACAGGGCTAGCCAAAAACATTCAGTACTTC.

The genes are TRBV3-1 (or the pseudogene TRBV3-2) and TRBJ1-2, with 9 bases fitting TRBD1. Germline loops: CDR1 LGHDT, CDR2 YNNKEL (reference sequence). The CDR3 extends over 14 amino acids. Trimming took 4 bases from V and 8 from J; bases not matched to a gene: 8. The CDR3 is CASSPTGGAGGYTF. The CDR3 DNA sequence: TGTGCCAGCAGCCCCACAGGGGGCGCTGGGGGCTACACCTTC.

The chain links TRBV7-3 to TRBJ2-5; weak D call: TRBD1 (6 bases). Trimming left V 4 bases short and J 2 bases short, with 17 bases between. The length of the CDR3 is 16 residues. The germline V gene has CDR1 SGHTA and CDR2 FQGTGA. Here the CDR3 reads CASSSSQGSRQETQYF. The CDR3 region has the DNA TGTGCCAGCAGCTCCAGTCAGGGGTCCCGGCAAGAGACCCAGTACTTC.

The gene calls are TRBV5-1 and TRBJ2-2, with TRBD1 matching over 8 bases. Looked up from germline, CDR1 is SGHRS and CDR2 is YFSETQ. The CDR3 sequence is 18 residues long. The V and J ends lost 4 bases and 0 bases, in that order; junction bases with no gene match: 11. The DNA of the CDR3 is TGCGCCAGCAGCCCTTTTGAGGACAGGGCTGCGAACACCGGGGAGCTGTTTTTT. This sequence encodes CASSPFEDRAANTGELFF.

The chain has TRBV5-1 and TRBJ2-1, with TRBD1 identical over 7 bases. CDR1 SGHRS and CDR2 YFSETQ come from the germline V gene. With 5 bases clipped from V and 4 bases from J, the junction kept 9 bases outside the gene matches. The CDR3 sequence is 15 residues long. Here the CDR3 reads CASRKEGDSYNEQFF. The CDR3 nucleotides are TGCGCCAGCAGGAAAGAGGGGGACAGTTACAATGAGCAGTTCTTC.

The CDR3: CASKSGTGGGVGELFF. CDR3 sequence (DNA): TGTGCCAGCAAGTCCGGGACAGGGGGAGGGGTCGGGGAGCTGTTTTTT. This chain uses TRBV2 with TRBJ2-2, with 11 bases identical to TRBD1. The CDR3 is 16 amino acids. Germline V gene data show CDR1 as SNHLY and CDR2 as FYNNEI. The junction had 11 bases not matched to a gene; V was cut back by 7 bases and J by 7 bases.

This chain joins TRBV3-1 (or the pseudogene TRBV3-2) and TRBJ1-2; 8 nucleotides align to TRBD1. The junction had 10 bases not matched to a gene; V was cut back by 1 base and J by 3 bases. The length of the CDR3 is 17 residues. CDR1 is LGHDT, CDR2 YNNKEL, per germline (reference sequence). The CDR3 region is CASSQGSWTGTYYGYTF. Written as DNA, the CDR3 is TGTGCCAGCAGCCAAGGGTCTTGGACAGGGACCTACTATGGCTACACCTTC.

A single count supports this clone. V usage is TRBV9 and J usage is TRBJ2-7, with TRBD1 matching 9 bases. The CDR3 covers 15 residues. Unmatched junction bases numbered 8, after V lost 2 bases and J lost 5 bases. Germline V gene sequence: CDR1 SGDLS, CDR2 YYNGEE. In DNA, the CDR3 is TGTGCCAGCAGCGTTGCCCCGGGACAGGGAAACGAGCAGTACTTC. This sequence encodes CASSVAPGQGNEQYF.

The V gene is TRBV3-1 (or the pseudogene TRBV3-2), the J gene TRBJ2-2; 11 positions match TRBD2. The CDR3 loop spans 17 amino acids. V lost 5 bases, J lost 4 bases, and 9 bases stayed unmatched. In germline, CDR1 is LGHDT, CDR2 YNNKEL (reference sequence). CDR3 in amino acids: CASSYYSGRAGTGELFF. The CDR3 coding sequence is TGTGCCAGCAGCTATTATAGCGGGAGGGCCGGCACCGGGGAGCTGTTTTTT.

In DNA, the CDR3 is TGTGCCAGCAGCGTACTAGCGGGAGGTATAGATACGCAGTATTTT. Its protein product is CASSVLAGGIDTQYF. This chain connects TRBV6-2 or TRBV6-3 to TRBJ2-3, with 12 nucleotides matching TRBD2. There are 15 residues in the CDR3. Looked up from germline, CDR1 is MNHEY and CDR2 is SVGEGT. V trimming: 6 bases; J trimming: 5 bases; junction bases outside the gene matches: 6.

The CDR3 DNA reads as TGTGCCTGGATTGGGGAGAGTCCAGGGGTTAGCACAGATACGCAGTATTTT. Translated: CAWIGESPGVSTDTQYF. The gene calls are TRBV30 and TRBJ2-3, with a tentative D call TRBD1 (6 bases). The germline V and J ends were trimmed by 4 bases and 0 bases, with 20 bases remaining between them. CDR1 GTSNPN and CDR2 SVGIG come from the germline V gene (reference sequence). The CDR3 consists of 17 residues.

The chain has TRBV27 and TRBJ2-2; D is unclear. This CDR3 is 13 amino acids long. Germline V gene data show CDR1 as MNHEY and CDR2 as SMNVEV (reference sequence). Trimming cost V 3 bases and J 3 bases, with 5 bases left between them. CDR3 residues: CASSFHDTGELFF. CDR3 nucleotide sequence: TGTGCCAGCAGTTTTCATGACACCGGGGAGCTGTTTTTT.

The chain uses TRBV2 and TRBJ2-1, with 12 bases aligning to TRBD2. The CDR3 is made up of 18 amino acids. After removal of 8 bases from V and 1 base from J, the junction contained 12 bases not matched to a gene. The germline CDR1 and CDR2 sequences are SNHLY and FYNNEI. This chain's CDR3 is CASLRGLAGGQSYNEQFF. CDR3 nucleotides: TGTGCCAGCCTCCGGGGACTAGCGGGCGGTCAGTCCTACAATGAGCAGTTCTTC. Full variable domain (outside the CDR3, taken from reference TRBV2 and TRBJ2-1): EPEVTQTPSHQVTQMGQEVILRCVPISNHLYFYWYRQILGQKVEFLVSFYNNEISEKSEIFDDQFSVERPDGSNFTLKIRSTKLEDSAMYFCASLRGLAGGQSYNEQFFGPGTRLTVL.

The J gene is TRBJ2-7, the V gene TRBV29-1; 8 positions match TRBD2. There are 12 residues in the CDR3. CDR1 is SQVTM and CDR2 is ANQGSEA in the germline V gene. V lost 5 bases to trimming and J lost 6 bases; unmatched junction nucleotides: 6. The CDR3 protein is CSVSAGDGEQYF. The CDR3 DNA follows: TGCAGCGTTTCAGCGGGAGATGGCGAGCAGTACTTC.